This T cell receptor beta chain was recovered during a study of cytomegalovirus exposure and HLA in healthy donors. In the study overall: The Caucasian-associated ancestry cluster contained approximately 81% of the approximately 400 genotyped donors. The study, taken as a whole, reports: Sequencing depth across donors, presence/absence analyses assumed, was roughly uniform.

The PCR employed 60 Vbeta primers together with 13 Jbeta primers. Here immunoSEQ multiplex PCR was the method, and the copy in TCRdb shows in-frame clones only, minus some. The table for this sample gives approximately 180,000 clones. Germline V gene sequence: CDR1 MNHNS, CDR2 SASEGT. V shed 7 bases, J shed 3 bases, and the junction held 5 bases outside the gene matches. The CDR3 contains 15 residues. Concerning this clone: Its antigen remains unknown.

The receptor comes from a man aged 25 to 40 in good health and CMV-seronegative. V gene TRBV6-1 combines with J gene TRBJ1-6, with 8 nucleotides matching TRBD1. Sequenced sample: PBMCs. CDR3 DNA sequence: TGTGCCAGCACCGGACAGGGCTACTATAATTCACCCCTCCACTTT. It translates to CASTGQGYYNSPLHF.